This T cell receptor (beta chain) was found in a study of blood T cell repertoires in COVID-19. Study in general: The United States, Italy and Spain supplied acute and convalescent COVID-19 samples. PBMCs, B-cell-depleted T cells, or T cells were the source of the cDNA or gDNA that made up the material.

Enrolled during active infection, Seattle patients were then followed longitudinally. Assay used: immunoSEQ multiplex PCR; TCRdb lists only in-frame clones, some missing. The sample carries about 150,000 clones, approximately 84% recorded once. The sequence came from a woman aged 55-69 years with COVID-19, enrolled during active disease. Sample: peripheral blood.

The CDR3 reads CASSLVGSDRVADTQYF. Here the CDR3 DNA reads TGTGCCAGCAGCTTAGTTGGATCGGACAGAGTAGCAGATACGCAGTATTTT. The chain recombines TRBV7-6 with TRBJ2-3, with TRBD1 as a possible D gene (6 bases). Germline V gene lookup returns CDR1 SGHVS and CDR2 FNYEAQ. With 1 base removed from V and 4 bases from J, the gap between germline ends came to 18 bases. The CDR3 extends over 17 amino acids.